This T cell receptor beta chain appears in the sequencing data of a study of glioma-infiltrating T cells. About the research overall: Blood libraries targeted roughly 4- to 10-fold coverage of 850,000 to 1,000,000 T cells.

Using RNA template, CDR3s of TCR alpha and beta were amplified with iRepertoire arm-PCR. Tissue mRNA or PBMC total RNA, roughly 95-400 ng, went into one-step reverse transcription and amplification. TCRdb called the multiplex PCR reads again in MiXCR, with one record for every CDR3 protein. The sample shows a few hundred thousand distinct CDR3 sequences, about 40% of them seen only once. This clonotype occurred a few times. CDR1 and CDR2 from the germline V gene are MNHNS and SASEGT. With 5 bases removed from V and 3 bases from J, the gap between germline ends came to 14 bases. CDR3 size: 14 residues.

The chain uses TRBV6-1 and TRBJ2-7; perhaps D is TRBD1 or TRBD2 (5 bases each). What was sequenced was glioma tissue, nonneoplastic brain tissue, or PBMCs (not recorded which). This receptor was taken from a human donor with low-grade glioma or glioblastoma, undergoing nonglioma brain surgery, or in good health (not recorded which). CDR3 loop: CASSNRDGDYEQYF. CDR3 DNA sequence: TGTGCCAGCAGTAACCGGGACGGCGACTACGAGCAGTACTTC.